This T cell receptor beta chain was sequenced for a study of T-cell reconstitution after alpha-beta-depleted transplantation in children. The authors prepared the TCRbeta library with unique molecular identifiers. MiXCR, applied by TCRdb to the PCR reads, yields one record per CDR3 protein. The repertoire holds 550,000 to 800,000 distinct CDR3 sequences, roughly 14% seen once, with 0.79% in the top ten. Germline assignment: CDR1 SGHVS and CDR2 FQNEAQ. The CDR3 has 15 residues. V gave up 7 bases and J gave up 8 bases, with 21 bases separating them. The material was PBMCs, obtained before TCRalphabeta/CD19-depleted stem cell transplant. J is TRBJ2-1 and V is TRBV7-8; D is unresolved. This TCR derives from a girl aged 2 to 10 with congenital amegakaryocytic thrombocytopenia, due to receive a stem cell transplant. The CDR3 here is CASTPKRINWDEQFF. CDR3 DNA sequence: TGTGCCAGCACCCCCAAACGGATTAATTGGGATGAGCAGTTCTTC.